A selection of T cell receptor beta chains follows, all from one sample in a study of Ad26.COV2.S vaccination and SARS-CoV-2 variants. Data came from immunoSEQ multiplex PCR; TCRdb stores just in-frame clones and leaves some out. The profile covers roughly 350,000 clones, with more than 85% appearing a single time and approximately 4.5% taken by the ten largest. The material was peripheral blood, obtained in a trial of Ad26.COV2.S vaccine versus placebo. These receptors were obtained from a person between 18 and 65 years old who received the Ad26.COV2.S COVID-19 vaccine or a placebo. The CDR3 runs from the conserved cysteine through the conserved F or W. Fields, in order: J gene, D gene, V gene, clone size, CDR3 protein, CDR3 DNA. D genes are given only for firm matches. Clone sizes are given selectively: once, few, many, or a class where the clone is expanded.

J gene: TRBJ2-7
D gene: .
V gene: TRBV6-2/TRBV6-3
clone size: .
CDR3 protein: CASSQKEGPRRDRVQYF
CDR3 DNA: TGTGCCAGCAGCCAAAAAGAGGGACCGCGAAGGGATAGGGTGCAGTACTTC

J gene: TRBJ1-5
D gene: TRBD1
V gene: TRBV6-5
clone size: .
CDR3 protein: CASSGTGHQPQHF
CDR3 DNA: TGTGCCAGCAGCGGGACAGGACATCAGCCCCAGCATTTT

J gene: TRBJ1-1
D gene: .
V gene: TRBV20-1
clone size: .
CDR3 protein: CSASGDLEAFF
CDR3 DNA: TGCAGTGCCAGCGGTGACCTTGAAGCTTTCTTT

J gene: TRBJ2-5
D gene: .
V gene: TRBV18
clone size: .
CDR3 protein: CASSPSSGDQETQYF
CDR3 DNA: TGTGCCAGCTCACCAAGTTCCGGGGATCAAGAGACCCAGTACTTC

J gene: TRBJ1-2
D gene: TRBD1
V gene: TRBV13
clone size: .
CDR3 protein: CASSLAGGQISSGYTF
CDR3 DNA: TGTGCCAGCAGCTTGGCAGGGGGCCAGATATCGAGTGGCTACACCTTC

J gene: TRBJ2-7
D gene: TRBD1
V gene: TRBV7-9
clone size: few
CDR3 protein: CASSPRDRGTDEQYF
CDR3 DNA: TGTGCCAGCAGCCCCCGGGACAGGGGTACCGACGAGCAGTACTTC

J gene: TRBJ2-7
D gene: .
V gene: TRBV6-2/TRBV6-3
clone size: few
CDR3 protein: CASSYLDYEQYF
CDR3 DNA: TGTGCCAGCAGTTACTTGGACTACGAGCAGTACTTC

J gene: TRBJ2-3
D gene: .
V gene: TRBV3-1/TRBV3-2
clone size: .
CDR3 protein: CASSQVGRPDTQYF
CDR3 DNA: TGTGCCAGCAGCCAAGTTGGACGGCCAGATACGCAGTATTTT

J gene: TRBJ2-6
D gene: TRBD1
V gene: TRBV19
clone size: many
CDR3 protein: CASSPRTGGSGANVLTF
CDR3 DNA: TGTGCCAGTAGTCCACGGACAGGGGGTTCTGGGGCCAACGTCCTGACTTTC

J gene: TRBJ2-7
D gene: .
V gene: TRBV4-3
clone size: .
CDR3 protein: CASSQVQGAHYEQYF
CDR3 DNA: TGCGCCAGCAGCCAAGTTCAAGGGGCCCACTACGAGCAGTACTTC

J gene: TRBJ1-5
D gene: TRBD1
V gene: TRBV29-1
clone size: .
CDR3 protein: CSVELDRNSNQPQHF
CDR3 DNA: TGCAGCGTTGAATTGGACAGGAATAGCAATCAGCCCCAGCATTTT

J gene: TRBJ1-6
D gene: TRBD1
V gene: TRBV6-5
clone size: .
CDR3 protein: CASEGGYYNSPLHF
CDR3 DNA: TGTGCCAGCGAAGGGGGCTACTATAATTCACCCCTCCACTTT

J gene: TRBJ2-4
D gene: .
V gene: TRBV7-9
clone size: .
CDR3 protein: CASSLEGGQKNIQYF
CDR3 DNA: TGTGCCAGCAGCTTAGAGGGGGGACAGAAAAACATTCAGTACTTC

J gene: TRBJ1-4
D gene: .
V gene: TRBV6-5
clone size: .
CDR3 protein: CASRAGPTNEKLFF
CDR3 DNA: TGTGCCAGCAGGGCAGGGCCAACTAATGAAAAACTGTTTTTT

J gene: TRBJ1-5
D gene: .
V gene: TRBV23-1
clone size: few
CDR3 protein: CASSHPNVQDISNQPQHF
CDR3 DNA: TGCGCCAGCAGTCATCCGAATGTCCAGGATATTAGCAATCAGCCCCAGCATTTT

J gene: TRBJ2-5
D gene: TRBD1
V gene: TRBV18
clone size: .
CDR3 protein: CASSRGAGGSAQETQYF
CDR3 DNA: TGTGCCAGCTCACGTGGGGCAGGGGGAAGCGCCCAAGAGACCCAGTACTTC

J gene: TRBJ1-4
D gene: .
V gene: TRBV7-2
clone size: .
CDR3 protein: CASSPVGGEKLFF
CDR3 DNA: TGTGCCAGCAGCCCCGTGGGGGGTGAAAAACTGTTTTTT

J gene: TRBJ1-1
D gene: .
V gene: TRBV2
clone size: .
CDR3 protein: CASSGRMMNTEAFF
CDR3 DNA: TGTGCCAGCAGTGGCAGGATGATGAACACTGAAGCTTTCTTT

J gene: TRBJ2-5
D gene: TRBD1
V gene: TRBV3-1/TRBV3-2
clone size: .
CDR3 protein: CASSQGGQVLETQYF
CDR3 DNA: TGTGCCAGCAGCCAAGGAGGACAGGTGTTAGAGACCCAGTACTTC

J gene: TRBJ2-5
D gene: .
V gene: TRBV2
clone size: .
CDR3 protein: CASSETRGFETQYF
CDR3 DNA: TGTGCCAGCAGTGAAACGAGAGGGTTCGAGACCCAGTACTTC

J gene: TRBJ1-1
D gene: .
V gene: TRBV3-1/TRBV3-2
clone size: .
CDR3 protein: CASSQTRKNTEAFF
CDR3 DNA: TGTGCCAGCAGCCAGACACGGAAGAACACTGAAGCTTTCTTT

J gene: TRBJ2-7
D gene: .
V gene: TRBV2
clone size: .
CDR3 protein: CASRRTGGLDEQYF
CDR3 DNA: TGTGCCAGCAGGAGGACTGGTGGTCTCGACGAGCAGTACTTC

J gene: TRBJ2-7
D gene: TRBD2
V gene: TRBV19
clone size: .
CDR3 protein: CASSTSGNYEQYF
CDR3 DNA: TGTGCCAGTAGTACTAGCGGGAACTACGAGCAGTACTTC

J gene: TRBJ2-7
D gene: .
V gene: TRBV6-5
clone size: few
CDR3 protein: CASSEQGYEQYF
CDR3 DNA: TGTGCCAGCTCCGAGCAGGGCTACGAGCAGTACTTC

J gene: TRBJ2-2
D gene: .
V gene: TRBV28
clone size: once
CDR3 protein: CASSSRDKAAGELFF
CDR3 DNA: TGTGCCAGCAGTTCCCGGGACAAAGCAGCCGGGGAGCTGTTTTTT

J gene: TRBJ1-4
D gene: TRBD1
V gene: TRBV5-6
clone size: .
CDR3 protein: CASSPRDRAEKLFF
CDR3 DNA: TGTGCCAGCAGCCCTAGGGACAGAGCTGAAAAACTGTTTTTT

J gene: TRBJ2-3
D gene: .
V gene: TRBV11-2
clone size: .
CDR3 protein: CASSHTPGVRDTQYF
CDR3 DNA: TGTGCCAGCAGCCATACCCCCGGGGTGCGGGATACGCAGTATTTT

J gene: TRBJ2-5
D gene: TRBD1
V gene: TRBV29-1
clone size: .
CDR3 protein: CSVAGQAQETQYF
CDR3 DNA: TGCAGCGTTGCGGGACAGGCACAAGAGACCCAGTACTTC

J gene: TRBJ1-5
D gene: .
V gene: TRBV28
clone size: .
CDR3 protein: CASSFSGFVQPQHF
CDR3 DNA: TGTGCCAGCAGTTTTTCAGGGTTCGTCCAGCCCCAGCATTTT

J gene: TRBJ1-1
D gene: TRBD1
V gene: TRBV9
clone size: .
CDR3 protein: CASSRDRDTEAFF
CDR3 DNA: TGTGCCAGCAGCAGGGACAGGGACACTGAAGCTTTCTTT

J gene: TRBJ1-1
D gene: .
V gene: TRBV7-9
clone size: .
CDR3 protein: CASSSGGARNTEAFF
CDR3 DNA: TGTGCCAGCAGCTCCGGGGGGGCCAGGAACACTGAAGCTTTCTTT

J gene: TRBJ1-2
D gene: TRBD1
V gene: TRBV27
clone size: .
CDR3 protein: CASRTAGGGLANYGYTF
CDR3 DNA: TGTGCCAGCAGGACGGCAGGGGGCGGACTAGCTAACTATGGCTACACCTTC

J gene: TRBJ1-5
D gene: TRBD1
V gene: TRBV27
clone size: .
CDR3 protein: CASSLQGQLSPQHF
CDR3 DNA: TGTGCCAGCAGTCTCCAGGGACAGTTGTCGCCCCAGCATTTT

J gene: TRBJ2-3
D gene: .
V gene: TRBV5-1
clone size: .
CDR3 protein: CASSPLDSGDTQYF
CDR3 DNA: TGCGCCAGCAGCCCCTTGGACTCGGGAGATACGCAGTATTTT

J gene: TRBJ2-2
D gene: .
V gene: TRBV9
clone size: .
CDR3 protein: CASSYDTGELFF
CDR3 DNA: TGTGCCAGCAGCTACGACACCGGGGAGCTGTTTTTT

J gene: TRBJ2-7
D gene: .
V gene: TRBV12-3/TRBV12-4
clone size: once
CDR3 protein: CASSGVYDEQYF
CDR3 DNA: TGTGCCAGCAGTGGGGTGTACGACGAGCAGTACTTC

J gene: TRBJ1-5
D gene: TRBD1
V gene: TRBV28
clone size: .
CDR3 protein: CASSRATGAVVILYQPQHF
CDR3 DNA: TGTGCCAGCAGTAGGGCGACAGGGGCCGTCGTAATCTTATATCAGCCCCAGCATTTT

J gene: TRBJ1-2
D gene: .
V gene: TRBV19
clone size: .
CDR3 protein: CASIEDVNRNYGYTF
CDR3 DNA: TGTGCCAGTATCGAAGACGTTAACCGGAACTATGGCTACACCTTC

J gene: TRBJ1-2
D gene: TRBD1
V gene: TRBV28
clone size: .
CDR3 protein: CASNRQGAGYTF
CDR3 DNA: TGTGCCAGCAACCGACAGGGCGCTGGCTACACCTTC

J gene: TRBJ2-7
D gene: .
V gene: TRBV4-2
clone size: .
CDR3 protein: CASSQGVPPEDEQYF
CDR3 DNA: TGTGCCAGCAGCCAAGGGGTCCCACCTGAAGATGAGCAGTACTTC

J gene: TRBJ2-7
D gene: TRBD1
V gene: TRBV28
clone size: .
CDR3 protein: CASSSAGQVPYEQYF
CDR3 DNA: TGTGCCAGCAGCTCGGCGGGACAGGTGCCCTACGAGCAGTACTTC

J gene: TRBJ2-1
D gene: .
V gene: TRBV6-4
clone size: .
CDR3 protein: CASKTDSSYNEQFF
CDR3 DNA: TGTGCCAGCAAAACGGACAGCTCCTACAATGAGCAGTTCTTC

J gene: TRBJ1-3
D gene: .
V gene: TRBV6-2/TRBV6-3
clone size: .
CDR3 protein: CASSATPGVTGNTIYF
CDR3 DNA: TGTGCCAGCAGTGCTACGCCAGGGGTTACTGGAAACACCATATATTTT

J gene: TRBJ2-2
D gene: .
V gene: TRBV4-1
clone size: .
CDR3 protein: CASSQDKVATTRNTGELFF
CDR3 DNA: TGCGCCAGCAGCCAAGATAAGGTAGCGACTACCAGAAACACCGGGGAGCTGTTTTTT

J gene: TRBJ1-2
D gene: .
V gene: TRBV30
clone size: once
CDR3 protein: CAWRQEGYGYTF
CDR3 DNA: TGTGCCTGGCGACAGGAGGGGTATGGCTACACCTTC

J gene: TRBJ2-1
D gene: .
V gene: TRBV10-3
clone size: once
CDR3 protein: CAITSTGYEQFF
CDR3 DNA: TGTGCCATCACCTCGACAGGCTATGAGCAGTTCTTC

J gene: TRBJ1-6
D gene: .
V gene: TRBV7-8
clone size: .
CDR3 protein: CASSFRVTASSYNSPLHF
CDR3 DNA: TGTGCCAGCAGCTTTAGAGTCACAGCAAGCTCCTATAATTCACCCCTCCACTTT

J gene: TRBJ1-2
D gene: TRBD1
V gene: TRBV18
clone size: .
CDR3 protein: CASSNLPGTGASYGYTF
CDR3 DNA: TGTGCCAGCTCAAACCTGCCCGGGACAGGGGCCTCTTATGGCTACACCTTC

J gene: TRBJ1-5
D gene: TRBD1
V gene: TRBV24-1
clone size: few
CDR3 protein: CATSAGGNSNQPQHF
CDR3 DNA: TGTGCCACCAGTGCAGGGGGAAATAGCAATCAGCCCCAGCATTTT

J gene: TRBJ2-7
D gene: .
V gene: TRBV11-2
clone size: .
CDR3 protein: CASSLVGQDIYEQYF
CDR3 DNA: TGTGCCAGCAGCTTAGTAGGCCAAGATATCTACGAGCAGTACTTC

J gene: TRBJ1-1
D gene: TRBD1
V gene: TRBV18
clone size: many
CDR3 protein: CASSPFGTEQMNTEAFF
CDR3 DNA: TGTGCCAGCTCACCATTTGGGACAGAGCAAATGAACACTGAAGCTTTCTTT

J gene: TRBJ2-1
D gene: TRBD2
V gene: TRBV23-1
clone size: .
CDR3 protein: CASSHRLKTSGAVNEQFF
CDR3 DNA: TGCGCCAGCAGCCATCGCCTAAAGACTAGCGGGGCAGTCAATGAGCAGTTCTTC

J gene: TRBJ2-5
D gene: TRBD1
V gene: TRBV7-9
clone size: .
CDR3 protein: CASSWGTVTRETQYF
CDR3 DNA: TGTGCCAGCAGCTGGGGGACAGTGACTCGGGAGACCCAGTACTTC

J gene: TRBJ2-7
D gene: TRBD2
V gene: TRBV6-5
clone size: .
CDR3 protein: CASGREGPYEQYF
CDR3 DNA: TGTGCCAGCGGAAGGGAGGGGCCCTACGAGCAGTACTTC

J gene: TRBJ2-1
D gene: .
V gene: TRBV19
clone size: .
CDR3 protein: CASSIFGDNNEQFF
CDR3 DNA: TGTGCCAGTAGTATATTTGGGGACAACAATGAGCAGTTCTTC

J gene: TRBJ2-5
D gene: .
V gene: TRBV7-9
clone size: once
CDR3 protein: CASSLGGTGQETQYF
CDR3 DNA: TGTGCCAGCAGCTTAGGAGGTACAGGGCAAGAGACCCAGTACTTC

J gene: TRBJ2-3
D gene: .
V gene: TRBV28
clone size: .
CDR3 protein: CASSLNPADTQYF
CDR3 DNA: TGTGCCAGCAGTTTAAATCCGGCAGATACGCAGTATTTT

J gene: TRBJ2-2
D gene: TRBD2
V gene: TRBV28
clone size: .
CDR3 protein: CASSLIAGQNTGELFF
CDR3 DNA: TGTGCCAGCAGTCTCATAGCGGGACAGAACACCGGGGAGCTGTTTTTT

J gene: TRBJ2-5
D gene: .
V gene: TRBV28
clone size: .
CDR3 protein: CASSSTSGDQETQYF
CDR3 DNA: TGTGCCAGCAGTTCCACTTCAGGGGACCAAGAGACCCAGTACTTC

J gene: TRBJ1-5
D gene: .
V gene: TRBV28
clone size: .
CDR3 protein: CASSSPERRPQHF
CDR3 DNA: TGTGCCAGCAGTTCCCCCGAGCGGCGGCCCCAGCATTTT